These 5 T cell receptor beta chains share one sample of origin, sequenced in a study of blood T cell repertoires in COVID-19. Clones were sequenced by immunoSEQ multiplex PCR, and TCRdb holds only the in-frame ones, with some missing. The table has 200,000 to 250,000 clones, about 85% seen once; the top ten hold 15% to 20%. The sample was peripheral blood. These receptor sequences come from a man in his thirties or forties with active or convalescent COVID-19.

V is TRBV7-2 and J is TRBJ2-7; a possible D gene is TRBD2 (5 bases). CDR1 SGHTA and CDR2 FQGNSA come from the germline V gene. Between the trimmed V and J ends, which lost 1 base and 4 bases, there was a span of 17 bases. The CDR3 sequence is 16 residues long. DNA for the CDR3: TGTGCCAGCAGCTTAGTTCCGGATCTACGGAGGTACGAGCAGTACTTC. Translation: CASSLVPDLRRYEQYF.

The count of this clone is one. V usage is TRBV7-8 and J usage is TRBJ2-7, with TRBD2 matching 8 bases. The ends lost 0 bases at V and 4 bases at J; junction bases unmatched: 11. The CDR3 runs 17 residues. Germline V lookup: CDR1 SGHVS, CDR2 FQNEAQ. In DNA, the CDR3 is TGTGCCAGCAGCTTAGCCCCTGGGAGTAGCGGGATATACGAGCAGTACTTC. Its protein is CASSLAPGSSGIYEQYF.

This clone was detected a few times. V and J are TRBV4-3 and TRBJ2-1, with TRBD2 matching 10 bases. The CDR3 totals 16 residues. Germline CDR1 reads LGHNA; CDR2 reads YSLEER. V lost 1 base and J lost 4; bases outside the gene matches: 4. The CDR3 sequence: CASSQGVSGRYNEQFF. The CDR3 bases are TGCGCCAGCAGCCAAGGGGTTAGCGGGAGGTACAATGAGCAGTTCTTC.

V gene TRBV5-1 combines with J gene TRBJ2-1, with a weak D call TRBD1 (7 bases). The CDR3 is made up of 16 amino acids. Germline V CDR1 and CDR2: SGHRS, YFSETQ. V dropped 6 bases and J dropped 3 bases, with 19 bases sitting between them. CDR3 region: CASNPRGDAFYNEQFF. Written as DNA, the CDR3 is TGCGCCAGCAACCCCAGGGGGGACGCGTTCTACAATGAGCAGTTCTTC. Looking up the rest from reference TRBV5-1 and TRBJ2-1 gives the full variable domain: KAGVTQTPRYLIKTRGQQVTLSCSPISGHRSVSWYQQTPGQGLQFLFEYFSETQRNKGNFPGRFSGRQFSNSRSEMNVSTLELGDSALYLCASNPRGDAFYNEQFFGPGTRLTVL.

CDR3 protein: CASRGKSGRATGELFF. CDR3 nucleotides: TGTGCCAGTAGGGGCAAGAGCGGGAGGGCCACCGGGGAGCTGTTTTTT. The rearrangement links TRBV19 to TRBJ2-2, with 10 bases lining up with TRBD2. The trim removed 6 bases at V and 4 bases at J, leaving 8 bases unmatched. The germline V gene encodes CDR1 LNHDA and CDR2 SQIVND (reference sequence). The CDR3 is 16 residues long.